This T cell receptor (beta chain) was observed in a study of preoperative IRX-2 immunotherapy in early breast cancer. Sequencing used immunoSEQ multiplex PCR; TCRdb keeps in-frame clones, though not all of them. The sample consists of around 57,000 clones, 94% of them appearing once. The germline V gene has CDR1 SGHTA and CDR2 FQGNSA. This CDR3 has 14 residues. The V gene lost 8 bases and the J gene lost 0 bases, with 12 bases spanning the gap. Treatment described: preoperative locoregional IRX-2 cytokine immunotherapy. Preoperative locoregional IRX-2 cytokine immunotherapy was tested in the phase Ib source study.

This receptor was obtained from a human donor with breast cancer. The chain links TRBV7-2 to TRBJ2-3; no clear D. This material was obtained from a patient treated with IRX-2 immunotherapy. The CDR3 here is CASARVDSTDTQYF. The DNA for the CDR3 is TGTGCCAGCGCAAGGGTGGATAGCACAGATACGCAGTATTTT.